This T cell receptor (beta chain) comes out of a study of CD8+ T cells in alopecia areata (dated by TCRdb to 2016 to 2018). Broadly, across the study: The study used high-throughput TCRbeta sequencing to examine T cell clonal expansion in alopecia areata, in both the C3H/HeJ mouse model and human patients. Scalp tissue and sorted CD4+ and CD8+ peripheral blood T cells from patchy and totalis/universalis alopecia areata patients and from healthy controls were covered by human TCRbeta sequencing. Clonality in the scalp was compared among normal scalp (n=4), patchy alopecia areata scalp (n=8), and alopecia totalis/universalis scalp (n=8). RNA was obtained with the PAXgene miRNA kit for fixed scalp, the miRNeasy kit for PBMCs, and the RNeasy kit for mouse skin. Amplification of TCRbeta CDR3 regions was done by immunoSEQ multiplex PCR using 35 Vbeta forward primers and 13 Jbeta reverse primers.

Receptor libraries were prepared by the immunoSEQ multiplex PCR assay. For TCR sequencing, RNA was extracted from every sample and reverse transcribed into cDNA to serve as template. First-strand cDNA was synthesized with SuperScript III using a 2:1 mix of oligo-dT and random hexamers. A synthetic immune receptor repertoire was used to gauge amplification bias, and whatever bias remained was removed computationally. The published analysis was carried out like this. Raw reads were preprocessed to remove errors, and CDR3 was defined by IMGT conventions from the conserved cysteine to phenylalanine. Clonality was computed by normalizing Shannon entropy by log2 of the number of productive unique TCRs and subtracting the result from 1. Whether scalp clones were CD4 or CD8 was inferred by matching scalp TCRbeta sequences against CD4 and CD8 repertoires sorted from blood. TCRdb took this table from immuneACCESS and kept in-frame rearrangements with V and J called. Such tables lack part of the clones; where checked against another copy, unresolved V genes explain under half of the gap, and the rest is unexplained. V, J and clone size are taken as reported in that table, and D and trimming were inferred from the DNA itself. The sample records about 82,000 clones, roughly half of which are singletons. Roughly 5.6% of the sample rests with the top ten.

Lesional scalp punch biopsies and peripheral blood were collected from alopecia areata patients. PBMCs were separated by density centrifugation and stained for CD3, CD4 and CD8, after which CD4+ and CD8+ T cells were sorted on a FACSAria. The untreated alopecia areata patients were recruited through a multicenter biomarker study. In roughly five patients from the biomarker study, the blood CD8+ T cells went through an additional sort into NKG2D-low and NKG2D-high fractions. Here is what the overall study found, with its caveats: Scalp TCR repertoire analysis is complicated because resident alphabeta T cells in normal human skin are also sequenced, whereas mouse skin is dominated by gammadelta T cells. Higher clonality and more expanded CD8+ clones were observed in lesional scalp than in normal scalp, particularly in alopecia totalis/universalis, a finding suggestive of antigenic drive. TCR sequences shared between patients were less clear than in mice, possibly partly because of HLA diversity in the patient population.

About this clone itself: It has no known antigen specificity. Base quality data are lacking; no much larger clone is found one base away.

Sequenced input: NKG2D-high CD8+ T cells sorted from blood. The sample's cell subset or site label, in plain terms: sorted CD8+ NKG2D-high blood T cells. The TCR comes from a human donor with alopecia areata.

The nucleotide sequence is TGTGCCAGCAGCCAACCGGGACACCAAACCTATGGCTACACCTTC. Protein translation: CASSQPGHQTYGYTF. The chain joins TRBV5-4 to TRBJ1-2; a weak D assignment points to TRBD1 (6 bases agree). V was cut back by 4 bases and J by 4 bases, leaving a gap of 17 bases between them. From a lookup of the germline V gene (reference sequence), CDR1 and CDR2 are SGHNT and YYREEE. From its cysteine to its phenylalanine, the CDR3 spans 15 amino acids. Here the CDR3 DNA is all that survives: 45 bases in frame from base 1.